This T cell receptor (beta chain) originates from a study of cytomegalovirus exposure and HLA in healthy donors (dated by TCRdb to 2017 to 2019). Turning to the overall study: According to a later analysis, the roughly 120 validation repertoires were produced on the same platform as the 700 or so repertoires of the first cohort. The aim of the study was to test whether cataloging public T cell receptors could identify signatures of past pathogen exposure. Along with the roughly 700-subject first cohort, a separate validation cohort of some 130 different subjects was used. To predict cytomegalovirus infection status, the study brought together high-throughput TCR immunosequencing, statistical association of individual TCRs with disease status, and machine learning. What the research found in general, with its limitations: Across donors, most TCR sequences were observed very rarely, whereas some public TCRs were present in many individuals. The authors suggested that the approach could potentially be generalized to other disease states and immunological phenotypes. In a later analysis, TCRs clustered in the first cohort were found to also tend to co-occur in the approximately 120 validation repertoires, with over 90% of cluster scores above 0. The classifier was reported to diagnose cytomegalovirus status with high specificity and sensitivity in both the original cohort and the validation cohort. In vitro tests confirmed that a few of the cytomegalovirus-associated TCR beta chains recognize cytomegalovirus antigens. A total of some 180 TCR beta chains were listed by the study as associated with cytomegalovirus. The validation cohort had no HLA typing available for a later analysis, so co-occurrence within that cohort was assessed over all 120 or so repertoires.

To note about this clone: Its antigen remains undetermined. No much larger clone is present one base from it, and per-base qualities are unavailable.

The library was built by means of the immunoSEQ multiplex PCR assay. The original pipeline was this. A statistical classification framework was built for diagnosing cytomegalovirus status from the catalog of TCR beta chain sequences. TCRdb limited this immuneACCESS table to in-frame rearrangements with V and J called. A share of clones is missing; checked studies link under half to unresolved V genes, and the rest is unexplained. V and J calls plus clone size are reproduced from that table; the DNA served to infer D and trimming. The sample yields fewer than 200,000 clones; 86% were counted once. The leading ten clones occupy less than 9.5% of the sample. Separate from the approximately 670-subject first cohort, the validation cohort of 120 subjects was the group to which the donors belonged. CDR1 and CDR2 are read off the germline V gene as MNHEY and SVGAGI. Trimming removed 7 bases from V and 3 bases from J, leaving 7 bases between the germline ends. The CDR3, cysteine through phenylalanine, is 11 amino acids long. The CDR3 DNA has 33 bases and is translated from base 1.

Here the chain combines TRBV6-5 and TRBJ2-7; a tentative D match to TRBD1 spans 5 bases. The sequenced sample consisted of PBMCs. The clonotype comes from a man aged 30 to 45 in good health and CMV-seropositive. The CDR3 in this case is CASTDSYEQYF. The sequenced DNA: TGTGCCAGCACCGACAGCTACGAGCAGTACTTC.